This T cell receptor beta chain is from a study of blood T cell repertoires in COVID-19. About the research overall: T cells, B-cell-depleted T cells, or PBMCs provided the cDNA or gDNA that served as material.

Germline values: CDR1 MRHNA, CDR2 SNTAGT. V lost 4 bases and J lost 1; bases outside the gene matches: 3. CDR3 length: 15 residues. Source study methods: Amplification of reference gene primers was used by the study to estimate nucleated cell counts. Data came from immunoSEQ multiplex PCR; TCRdb stores just in-frame clones and leaves some out. The D gene and trimming were derived from the DNA, and the V and J assignments and clone size from that table. The sample lists 200,000 to 250,000 clones; approximately 86% were seen once. This TCR was sampled from a woman aged 25 to 39 who had been exposed to COVID-19. Material for sequencing was PBMCs or T cells enriched from blood (not recorded which). The chain is built from TRBV6-4 and TRBJ2-3; 9 bases map to TRBD2. The CDR3 region is CASSASSGGTDTQYF. Written as DNA, the CDR3 is TGTGCCAGCAGTGCCTCTAGCGGGGGCACAGATACGCAGTATTTT.